Each of the 4 T cell receptor beta chains below was sequenced from the same sample in a study of blood T cell repertoires in COVID-19. Sequencing used immunoSEQ multiplex PCR; TCRdb keeps in-frame clones, though not all of them. Of 250,000 to 400,000 clones detected, 70% to 90% appear once; the ten largest clones hold 1.5% to 2%. The specimen was peripheral blood. The receptor set was obtained from a woman aged 30 to 39 with COVID-19, enrolled during active disease.

The genes are TRBV3-1 (or the pseudogene TRBV3-2) and TRBJ1-4; 10 bases are shared with TRBD1. CDR1 and CDR2 from the germline V gene are LGHDT and YNNKEL (reference sequence). After removal of 6 bases from V and 0 bases from J, the junction contained 4 bases not matched to a gene. The CDR3 runs 16 residues. In DNA, the CDR3 is TGTGCCAGCAGAGGGACAGGGGCTTCAACTAATGAAAAACTGTTTTTT. It encodes CASRGTGASTNEKLFF.

V usage is TRBV5-5 and J usage is TRBJ2-5, with 9 bases lining up with TRBD2. From germline, CDR1 is SGHKS and CDR2 YYEKEE (reference sequence). Trimming removed 6 bases from V and 3 bases from J; junction bases left unmatched: 3. The CDR3 runs 13 residues. The CDR3 reads CASIWTSEETQYF. The CDR3 DNA reads TGTGCCAGCATCTGGACTAGCGAAGAGACCCAGTACTTC.

The V call is TRBV21-1, the J call TRBJ2-3; the table's D call of TRBD2 was not tested on the DNA. TRBV21-1 is noted as a pseudogene. The CDR3 sequence is 14 residues long. CDR3 DNA: TGTGCCAGCAGCAAGTCTAGTCACACAGATACGCAGTATTTT. Encoded protein: CASSKSSHTDTQYF.

This chain uses TRBV12-5 with TRBJ1-5; tentative D call: TRBD1 (6 bases). V gave up 3 bases and J gave up 7 bases, with 13 bases separating them. CDR3 length: 14 amino acids. CDR1 is LGHNT, CDR2 FRNRAP, per germline. DNA of the CDR3: TGTGCTAGTGGTTTAGGGGGTCTAGGGCAGCCCCAGCATTTT. Its protein product is CASGLGGLGQPQHF.